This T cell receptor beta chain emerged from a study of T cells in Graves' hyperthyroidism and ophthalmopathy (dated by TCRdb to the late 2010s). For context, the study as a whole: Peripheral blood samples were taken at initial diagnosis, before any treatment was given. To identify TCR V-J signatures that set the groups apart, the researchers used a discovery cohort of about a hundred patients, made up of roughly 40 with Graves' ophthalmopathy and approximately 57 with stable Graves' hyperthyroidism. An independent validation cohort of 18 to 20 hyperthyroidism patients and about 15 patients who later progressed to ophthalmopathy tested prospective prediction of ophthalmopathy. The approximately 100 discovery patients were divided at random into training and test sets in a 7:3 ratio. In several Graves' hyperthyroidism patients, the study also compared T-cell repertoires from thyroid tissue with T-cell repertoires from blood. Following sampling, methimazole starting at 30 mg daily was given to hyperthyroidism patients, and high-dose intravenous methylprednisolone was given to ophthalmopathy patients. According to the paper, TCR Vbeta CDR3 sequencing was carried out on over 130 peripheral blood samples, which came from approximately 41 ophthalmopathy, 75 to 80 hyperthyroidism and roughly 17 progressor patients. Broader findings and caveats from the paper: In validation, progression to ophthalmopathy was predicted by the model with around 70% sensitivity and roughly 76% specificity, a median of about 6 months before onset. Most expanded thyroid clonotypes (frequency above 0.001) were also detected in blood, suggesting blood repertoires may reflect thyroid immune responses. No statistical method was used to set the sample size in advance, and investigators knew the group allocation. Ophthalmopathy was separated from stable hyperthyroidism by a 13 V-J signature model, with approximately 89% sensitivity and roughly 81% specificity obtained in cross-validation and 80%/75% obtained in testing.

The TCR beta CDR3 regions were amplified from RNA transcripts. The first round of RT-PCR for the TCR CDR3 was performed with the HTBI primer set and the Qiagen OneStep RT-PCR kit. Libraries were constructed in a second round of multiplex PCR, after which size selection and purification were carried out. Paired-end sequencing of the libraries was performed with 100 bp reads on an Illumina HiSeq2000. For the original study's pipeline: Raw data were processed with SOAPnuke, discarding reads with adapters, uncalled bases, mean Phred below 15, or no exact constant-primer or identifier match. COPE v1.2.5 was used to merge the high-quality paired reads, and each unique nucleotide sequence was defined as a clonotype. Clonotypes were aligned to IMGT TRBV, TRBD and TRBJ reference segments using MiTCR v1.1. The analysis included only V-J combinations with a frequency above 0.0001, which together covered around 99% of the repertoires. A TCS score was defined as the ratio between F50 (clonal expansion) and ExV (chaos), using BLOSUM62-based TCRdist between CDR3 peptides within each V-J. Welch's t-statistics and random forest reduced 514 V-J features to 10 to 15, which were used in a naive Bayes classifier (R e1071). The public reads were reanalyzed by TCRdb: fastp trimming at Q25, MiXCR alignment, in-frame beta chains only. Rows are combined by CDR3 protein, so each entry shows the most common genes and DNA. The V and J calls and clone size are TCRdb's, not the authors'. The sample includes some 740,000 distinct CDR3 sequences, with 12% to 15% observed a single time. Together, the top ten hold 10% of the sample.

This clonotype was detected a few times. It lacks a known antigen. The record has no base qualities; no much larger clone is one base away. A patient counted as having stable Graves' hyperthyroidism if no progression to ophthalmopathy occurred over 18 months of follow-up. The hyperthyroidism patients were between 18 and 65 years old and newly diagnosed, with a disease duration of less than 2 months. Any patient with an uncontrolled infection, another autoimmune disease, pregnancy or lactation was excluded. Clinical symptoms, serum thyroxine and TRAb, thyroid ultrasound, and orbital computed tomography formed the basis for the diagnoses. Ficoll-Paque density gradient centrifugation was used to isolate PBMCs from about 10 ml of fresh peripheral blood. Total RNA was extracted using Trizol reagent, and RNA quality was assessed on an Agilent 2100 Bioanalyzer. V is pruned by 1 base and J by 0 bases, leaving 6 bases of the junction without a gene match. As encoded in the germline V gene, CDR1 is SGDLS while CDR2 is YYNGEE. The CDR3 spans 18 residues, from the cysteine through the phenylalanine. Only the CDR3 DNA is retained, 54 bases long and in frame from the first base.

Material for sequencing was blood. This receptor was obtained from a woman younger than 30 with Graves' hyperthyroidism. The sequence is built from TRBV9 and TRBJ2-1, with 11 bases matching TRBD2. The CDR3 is CASSVSPGLAASYNEQFF. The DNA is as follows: TGTGCCAGCAGCGTAAGTCCGGGACTAGCGGCCTCCTACAATGAGCAGTTCTTC.